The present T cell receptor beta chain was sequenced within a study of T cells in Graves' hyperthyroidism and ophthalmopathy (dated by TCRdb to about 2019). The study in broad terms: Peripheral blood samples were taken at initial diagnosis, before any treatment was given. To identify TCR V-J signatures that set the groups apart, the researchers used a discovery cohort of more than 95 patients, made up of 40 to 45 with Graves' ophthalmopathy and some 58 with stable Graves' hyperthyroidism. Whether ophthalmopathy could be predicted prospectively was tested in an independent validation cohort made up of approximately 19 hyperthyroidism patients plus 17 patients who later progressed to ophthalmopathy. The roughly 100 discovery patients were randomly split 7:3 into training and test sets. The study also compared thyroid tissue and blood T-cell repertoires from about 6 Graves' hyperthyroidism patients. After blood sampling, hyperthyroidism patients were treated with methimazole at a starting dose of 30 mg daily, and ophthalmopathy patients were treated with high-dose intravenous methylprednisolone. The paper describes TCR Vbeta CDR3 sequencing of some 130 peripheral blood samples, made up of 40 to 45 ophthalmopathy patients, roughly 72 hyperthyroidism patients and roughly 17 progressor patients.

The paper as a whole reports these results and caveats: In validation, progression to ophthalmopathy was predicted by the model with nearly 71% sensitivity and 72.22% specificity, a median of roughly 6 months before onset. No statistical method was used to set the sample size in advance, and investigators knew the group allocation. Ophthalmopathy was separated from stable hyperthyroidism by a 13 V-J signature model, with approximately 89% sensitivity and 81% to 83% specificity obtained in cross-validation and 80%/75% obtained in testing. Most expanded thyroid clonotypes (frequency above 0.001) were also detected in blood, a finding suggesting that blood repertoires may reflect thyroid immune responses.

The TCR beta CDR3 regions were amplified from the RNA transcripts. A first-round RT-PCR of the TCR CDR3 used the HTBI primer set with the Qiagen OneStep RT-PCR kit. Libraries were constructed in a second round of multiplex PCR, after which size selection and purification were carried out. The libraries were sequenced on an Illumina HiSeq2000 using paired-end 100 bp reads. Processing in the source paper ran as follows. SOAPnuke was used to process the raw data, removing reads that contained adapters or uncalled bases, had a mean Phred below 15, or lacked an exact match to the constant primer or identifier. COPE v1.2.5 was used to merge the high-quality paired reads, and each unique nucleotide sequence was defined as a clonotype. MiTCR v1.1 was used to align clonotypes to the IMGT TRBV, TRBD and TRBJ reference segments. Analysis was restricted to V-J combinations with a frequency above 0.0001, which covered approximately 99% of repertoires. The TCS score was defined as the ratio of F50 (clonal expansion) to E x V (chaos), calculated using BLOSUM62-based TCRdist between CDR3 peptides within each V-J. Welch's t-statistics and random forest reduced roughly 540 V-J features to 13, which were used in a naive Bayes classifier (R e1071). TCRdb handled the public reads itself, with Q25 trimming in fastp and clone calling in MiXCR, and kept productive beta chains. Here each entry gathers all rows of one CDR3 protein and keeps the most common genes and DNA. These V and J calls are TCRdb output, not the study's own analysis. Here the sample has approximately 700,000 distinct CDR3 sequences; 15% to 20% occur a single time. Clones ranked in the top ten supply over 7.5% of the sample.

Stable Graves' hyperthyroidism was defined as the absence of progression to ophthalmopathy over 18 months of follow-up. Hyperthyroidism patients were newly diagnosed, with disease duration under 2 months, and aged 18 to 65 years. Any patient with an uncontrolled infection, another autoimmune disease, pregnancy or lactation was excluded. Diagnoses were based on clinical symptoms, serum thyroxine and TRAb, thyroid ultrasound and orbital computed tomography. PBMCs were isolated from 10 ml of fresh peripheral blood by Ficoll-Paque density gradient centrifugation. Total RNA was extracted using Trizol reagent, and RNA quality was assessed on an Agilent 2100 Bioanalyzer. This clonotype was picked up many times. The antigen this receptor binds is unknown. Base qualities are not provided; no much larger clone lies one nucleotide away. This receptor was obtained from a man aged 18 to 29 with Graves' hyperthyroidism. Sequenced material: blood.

CDR3 protein: CASSLIGMAFF. The DNA sequence follows: TGTGCCAGCAGCTTAATAGGGATGGCTTTCTTT. This sequence uses TRBV7-9 and TRBJ1-1; there is no confident call for the D gene. Taken from the germline V gene (reference sequence), the CDR1 and CDR2 loops are SEHNR and FQNEAQ. V gives up 2 bases and J gives up 11 bases, and the segment between their germline ends measures 9 bases. There are 11 amino acids in the CDR3, from cysteine to phenylalanine inclusive. Only the CDR3 portion is preserved as DNA: 33 bases, with reading frame beginning at the first base.